This T cell receptor delta chain was recorded in a study of γδ T cells in repeated Plasmodium falciparum infection (dated by TCRdb to the early 2020s). Study-level background: The natural-infection arm enrolled Malian children exposed to intense seasonal malaria transmission, compared against age and gender matched Australian children. Four to six malaria-naive U.S. adults underwent four controlled human malaria infections by bites from P. falciparum NF54-infected Anopheles stephensi mosquitoes over about 640 days. Controlled-infection subjects were sampled at baseline, immediately before selected infections, and 21 days after each infection. Malian gammadelta TCR repertoires were analysed cross-sectionally in periods with no transmission and longitudinally across episodes of acute febrile malaria. Using both natural infection in Mali and controlled human malaria infection, the study looked at the way repeated Plasmodium falciparum infection shapes the human gammadelta T cell repertoire. Points the paper makes about the study in general: Vgamma9/Vdelta2+ TCR repertoires kept a highly stable polyclonal repertoire across time and infection, and many TCRgamma sequences overlapped between individuals. Analysis of inter-individual variability in gammadelta T cell responses was limited by the small size of the controlled-infection cohort. Generalizability was limited because the Malian cohort was drawn from a small rural village of predominantly one ethnic group. Waves of new clonotype selection in Vdelta2-negative, largely Vdelta1+, gammadelta TCR repertoires appeared to be driven by repeated controlled infections. Compared with the repertoires of Australian children, the Vdelta2-negative gammadelta TCR repertoires of Malian children appeared more clonally expanded, less diverse and less shared.

For CDR1 and CDR2, the germline V gene lists GEAIGNYY and EKD. The CDR3 covers 19 residues, taking in both the cysteine and the phenylalanine. Of all the DNA, just the CDR3 is kept, 57 bases in frame from base 1. Trimming at the junction amounts to 1 base on V and 1 base on J, and the germline ends lie 21 bases apart. Library generation was performed with multiplex PCR. This sample was sequenced with an Illumina MiSeq. Both TCR gamma (TRG) and TCR delta (TRD) chains were sequenced from each sorted gammadelta T cell sample. The authors' pipeline ran thus. Repertoire analyses included clonotype tree plots, accumulated frequency of the top 20 clonotypes, diversity index (DI) and D75 metrics. TCRdb processed the public reads again with the CATT caller, after which rows with matching DNA were combined. TCRdb, not the authors, supplied the V and J calls. The sample table records roughly 90,000 delta-chain clones; approximately 1.5% of these occur just once. Jointly, the top ten make up roughly 8.1% of the sample.

Vgamma9/Vdelta2+ and Vdelta2-negative gammadelta T cell populations were flow-sorted from peripheral blood mononuclear cells for bulk TCR repertoire analysis. As for this clone: Which antigen it targets is not known. TCRdb pairs this DNA with a much larger clone's protein that differs at residue 9, likely a read error; the protein shown was translated from the DNA.

Recombination connected TRDV2 to TRDJ2; a tentative D call is TRDD3 (6 bases match). No J segment appears in TCRdb, so it was assigned here by matching the sequence to germline. Sequenced input: gamma-delta T cells from blood. The TCR was taken from a pool of human donors (malaria-infected and uninfected, not separated). The base sequence is TGTGCCTGTGACACTTTAGACTGGGTGATAACCAATTTGACAGCACAACTCTTCTTT. Protein translation: CACDTLDWVITNLTAQLFF.